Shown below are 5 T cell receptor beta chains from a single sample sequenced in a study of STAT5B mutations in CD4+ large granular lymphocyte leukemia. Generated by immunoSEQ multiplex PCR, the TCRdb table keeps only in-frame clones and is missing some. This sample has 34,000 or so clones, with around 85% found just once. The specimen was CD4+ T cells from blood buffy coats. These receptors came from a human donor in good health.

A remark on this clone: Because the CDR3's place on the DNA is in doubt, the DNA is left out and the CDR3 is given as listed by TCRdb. CDR3 sequence: CASTLERETQYF. The chain carries TRBV5-1 and TRBJ2-5; TRBD2, the D gene given by the table, was not confirmed from the DNA. 12 amino acids form the CDR3, both terminal residues included. Per germline, CDR1 SGHRS and CDR2 YFSETQ.

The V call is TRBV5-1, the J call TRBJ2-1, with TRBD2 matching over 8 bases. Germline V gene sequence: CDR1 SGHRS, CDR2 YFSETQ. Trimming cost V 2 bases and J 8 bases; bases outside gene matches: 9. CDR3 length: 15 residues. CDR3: CASSLGETSVDEQFF. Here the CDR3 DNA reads TGCGCCAGCAGCTTAGGGGAGACTAGCGTAGATGAGCAGTTCTTC.

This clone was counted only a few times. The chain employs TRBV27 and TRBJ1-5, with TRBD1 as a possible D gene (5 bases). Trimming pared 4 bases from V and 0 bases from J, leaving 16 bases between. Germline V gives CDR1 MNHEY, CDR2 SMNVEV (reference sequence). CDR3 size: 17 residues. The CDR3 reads CASSSGQGIYSNQPQHF. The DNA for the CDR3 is TGTGCCAGCAGTTCCGGACAAGGCATCTATAGCAATCAGCCCCAGCATTTT.

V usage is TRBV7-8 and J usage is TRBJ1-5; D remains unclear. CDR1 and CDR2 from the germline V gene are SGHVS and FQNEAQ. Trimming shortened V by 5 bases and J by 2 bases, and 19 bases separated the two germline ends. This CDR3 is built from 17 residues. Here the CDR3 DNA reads TGTGCCAGCAGCCCTGCGACGGCGTTCTATGGCAATCAGCCCCAGCATTTT. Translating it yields CASSPATAFYGNQPQHF.

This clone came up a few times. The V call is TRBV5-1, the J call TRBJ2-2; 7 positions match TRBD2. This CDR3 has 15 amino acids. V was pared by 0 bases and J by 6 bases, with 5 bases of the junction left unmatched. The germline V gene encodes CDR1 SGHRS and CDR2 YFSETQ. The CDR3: CASSLGLARSGELFF. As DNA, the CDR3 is TGCGCCAGCAGCTTGGGACTAGCTCGTTCCGGGGAGCTGTTTTTT.